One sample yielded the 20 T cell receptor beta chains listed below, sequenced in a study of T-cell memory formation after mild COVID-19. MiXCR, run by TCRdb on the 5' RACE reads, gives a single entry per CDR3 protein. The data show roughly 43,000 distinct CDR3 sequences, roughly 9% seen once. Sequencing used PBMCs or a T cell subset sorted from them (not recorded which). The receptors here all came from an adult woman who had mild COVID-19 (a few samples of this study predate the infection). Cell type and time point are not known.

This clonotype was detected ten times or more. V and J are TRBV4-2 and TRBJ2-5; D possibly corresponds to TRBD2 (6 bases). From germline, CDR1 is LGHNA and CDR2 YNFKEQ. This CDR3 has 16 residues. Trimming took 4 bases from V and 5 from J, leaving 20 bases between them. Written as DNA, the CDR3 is TGTGCCAGCAGCCGGGGCTCGGGACTGGAGGCGGAGACCCAGTACTTC. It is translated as CASSRGSGLEAETQYF.

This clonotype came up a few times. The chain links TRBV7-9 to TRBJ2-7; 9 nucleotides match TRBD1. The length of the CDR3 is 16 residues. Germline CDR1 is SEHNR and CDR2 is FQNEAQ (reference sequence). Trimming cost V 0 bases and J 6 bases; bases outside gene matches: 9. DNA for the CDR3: TGTGCCAGCAGCTTAGCATCCGGGACAGGGTCGGGCGAGCAGTACTTC. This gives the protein CASSLASGTGSGEQYF.

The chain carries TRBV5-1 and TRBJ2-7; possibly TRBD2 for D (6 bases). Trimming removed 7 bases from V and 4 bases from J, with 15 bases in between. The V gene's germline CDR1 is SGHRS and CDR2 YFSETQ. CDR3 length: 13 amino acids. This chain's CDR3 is CASGDSGDYEQYF. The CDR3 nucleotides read TGCGCCAGCGGGGATAGCGGAGATTACGAGCAGTACTTC. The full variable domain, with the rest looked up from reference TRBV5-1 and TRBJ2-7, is KAGVTQTPRYLIKTRGQQVTLSCSPISGHRSVSWYQQTPGQGLQFLFEYFSETQRNKGNFPGRFSGRQFSNSRSEMNVSTLELGDSALYLCASGDSGDYEQYFGPGTRLTVT.

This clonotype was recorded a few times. CDR3 coding DNA: TGTGCCAGCAGTGAGCCGGGACACTCCCAAGAGACCCAGTACTTC. It yields the protein CASSEPGHSQETQYF. The genes are TRBV6-1 and TRBJ2-5; D perhaps matches TRBD1 (6 bases). The CDR3 is made up of 15 amino acids. Germline V CDR1 and CDR2: MNHNS, SASEGT. V lost 3 bases to trimming and J lost 1 base, with 12 bases between them.

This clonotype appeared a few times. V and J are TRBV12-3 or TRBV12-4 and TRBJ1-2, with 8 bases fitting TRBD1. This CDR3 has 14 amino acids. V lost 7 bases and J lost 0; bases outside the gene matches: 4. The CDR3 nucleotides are TGTGCCAGCACCCCGGACAGGGCTAACTATGGCTACACCTTC. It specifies CASTPDRANYGYTF.

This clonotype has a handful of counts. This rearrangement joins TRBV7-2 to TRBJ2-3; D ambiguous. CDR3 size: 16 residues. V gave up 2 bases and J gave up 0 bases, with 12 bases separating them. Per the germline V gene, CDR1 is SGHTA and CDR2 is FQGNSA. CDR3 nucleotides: TGTGCCAGCAGCTTAATTGGAGCTTTTAGCACAGATACGCAGTATTTT. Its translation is CASSLIGAFSTDTQYF.

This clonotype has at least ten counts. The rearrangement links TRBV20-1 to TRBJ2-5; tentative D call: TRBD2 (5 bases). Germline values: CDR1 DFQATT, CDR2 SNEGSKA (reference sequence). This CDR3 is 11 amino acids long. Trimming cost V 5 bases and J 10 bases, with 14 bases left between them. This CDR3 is CSARLDRGQYF. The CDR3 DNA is TGCAGTGCTCGACTGGACCGGGGCCAGTACTTC.

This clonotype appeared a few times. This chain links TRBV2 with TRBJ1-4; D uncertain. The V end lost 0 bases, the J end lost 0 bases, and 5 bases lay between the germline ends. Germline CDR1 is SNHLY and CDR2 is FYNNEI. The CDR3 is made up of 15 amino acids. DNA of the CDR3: TGTGCCAGCAGTGAAGCGGTATCAACTAATGAAAAACTGTTTTTT. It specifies CASSEAVSTNEKLFF.

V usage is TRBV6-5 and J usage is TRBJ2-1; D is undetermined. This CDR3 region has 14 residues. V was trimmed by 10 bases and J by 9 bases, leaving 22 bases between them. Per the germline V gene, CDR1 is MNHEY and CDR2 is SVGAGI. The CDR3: CATMLNGQYGEQFF. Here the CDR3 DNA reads TGTGCCACCATGCTAAACGGGCAGTACGGTGAGCAGTTCTTC.

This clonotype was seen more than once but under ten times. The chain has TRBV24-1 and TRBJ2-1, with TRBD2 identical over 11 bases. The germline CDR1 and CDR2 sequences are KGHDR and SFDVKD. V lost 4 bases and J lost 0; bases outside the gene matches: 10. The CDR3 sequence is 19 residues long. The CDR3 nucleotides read TGTGCCACCAGTGAGCCGGGACTAGCGGCAAAGAGCTCCTACAATGAGCAGTTCTTC. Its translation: CATSEPGLAAKSSYNEQFF.

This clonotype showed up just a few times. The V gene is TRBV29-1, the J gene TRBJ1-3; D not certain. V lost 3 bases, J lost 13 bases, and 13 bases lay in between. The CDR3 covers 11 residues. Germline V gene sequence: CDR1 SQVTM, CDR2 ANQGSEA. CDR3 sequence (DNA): TGCAGCGTTGATCTCGGGTCCTCTATATATTTT. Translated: CSVDLGSSIYF.

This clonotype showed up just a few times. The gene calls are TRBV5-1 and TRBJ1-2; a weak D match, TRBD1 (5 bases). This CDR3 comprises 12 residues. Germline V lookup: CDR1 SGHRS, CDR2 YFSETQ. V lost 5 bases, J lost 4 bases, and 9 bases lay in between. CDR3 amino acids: CASRSGTYGYTF. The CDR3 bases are TGCGCCAGCAGGTCAGGGACCTATGGCTACACCTTC.

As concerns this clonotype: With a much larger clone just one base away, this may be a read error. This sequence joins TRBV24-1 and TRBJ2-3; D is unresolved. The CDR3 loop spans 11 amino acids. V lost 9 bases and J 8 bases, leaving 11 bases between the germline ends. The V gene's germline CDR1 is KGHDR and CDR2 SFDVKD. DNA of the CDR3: TGTGCCACCTCGCAGAGTAGTACGCAGTATTTT. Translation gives CATSQSSTQYF.

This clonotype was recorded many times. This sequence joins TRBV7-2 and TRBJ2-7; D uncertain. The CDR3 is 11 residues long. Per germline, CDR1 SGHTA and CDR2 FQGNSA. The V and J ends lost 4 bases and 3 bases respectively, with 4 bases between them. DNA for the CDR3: TGTGCCAGCAGCTCTCACTACGAGCAGTACTTC. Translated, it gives CASSSHYEQYF. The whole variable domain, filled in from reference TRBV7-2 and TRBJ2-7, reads GAGVSQSPSNKVTEKGKDVELRCDPISGHTALYWYRQSLGQGLEFLIYFQGNSAPDKSGLPSDRFSAERTGGSVSTLTIQRTQQEDSAVYLCASSSHYEQYFGPGTRLTVT.

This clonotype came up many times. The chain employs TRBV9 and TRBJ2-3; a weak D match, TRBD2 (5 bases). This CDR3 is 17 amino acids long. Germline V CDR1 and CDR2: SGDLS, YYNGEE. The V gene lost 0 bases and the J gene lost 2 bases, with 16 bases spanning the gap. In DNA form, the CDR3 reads TGTGCCAGCAGCGTAGGACCCTTTAGGCTAGCCACAGATACGCAGTATTTT. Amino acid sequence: CASSVGPFRLATDTQYF.

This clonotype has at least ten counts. The CDR3 sequence: CASSLEIAGGFNNEQFF. CDR3 nucleotides: TGTGCCAGCAGCTTAGAGATAGCGGGGGGGTTCAACAATGAGCAGTTCTTC. V gene TRBV7-6 combines with J gene TRBJ2-1; TRBD2 matches 11 bases. CDR3 length: 17 amino acids. After removal of 1 base from V and 5 bases from J, the junction contained 7 bases not matched to a gene. CDR1 is SGHVS and CDR2 is FNYEAQ in the germline V gene.

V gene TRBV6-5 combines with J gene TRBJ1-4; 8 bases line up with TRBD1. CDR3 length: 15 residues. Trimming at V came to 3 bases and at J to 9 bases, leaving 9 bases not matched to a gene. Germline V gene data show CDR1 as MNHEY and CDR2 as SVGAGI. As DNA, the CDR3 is TGTGCCAGCAGTTATTTATCCAGGGGGCACAAAAAACTGTTTTTT. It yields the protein CASSYLSRGHKKLFF.

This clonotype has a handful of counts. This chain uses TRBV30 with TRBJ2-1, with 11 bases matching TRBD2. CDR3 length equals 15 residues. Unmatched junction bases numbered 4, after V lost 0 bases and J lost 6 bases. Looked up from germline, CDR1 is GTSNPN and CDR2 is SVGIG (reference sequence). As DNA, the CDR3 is TGTGCCTGGAGTGTAGGTAGCGGGGGGGGCAATGAGCAGTTCTTC. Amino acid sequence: CAWSVGSGGGNEQFF.

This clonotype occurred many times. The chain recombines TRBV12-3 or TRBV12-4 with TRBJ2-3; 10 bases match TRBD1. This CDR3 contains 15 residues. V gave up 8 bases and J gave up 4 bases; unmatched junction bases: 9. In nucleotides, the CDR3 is TGTGCCAGCCAGAGGACAGGGGGAATCCCAGATACGCAGTATTTT. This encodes CASQRTGGIPDTQYF.

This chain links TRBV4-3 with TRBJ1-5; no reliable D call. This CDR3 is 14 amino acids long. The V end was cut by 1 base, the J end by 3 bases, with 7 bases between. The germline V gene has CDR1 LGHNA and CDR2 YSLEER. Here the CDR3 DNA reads TGCGCCAGCAGCCAAGTAAATGACAATCAGCCCCAGCATTTT. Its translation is CASSQVNDNQPQHF.